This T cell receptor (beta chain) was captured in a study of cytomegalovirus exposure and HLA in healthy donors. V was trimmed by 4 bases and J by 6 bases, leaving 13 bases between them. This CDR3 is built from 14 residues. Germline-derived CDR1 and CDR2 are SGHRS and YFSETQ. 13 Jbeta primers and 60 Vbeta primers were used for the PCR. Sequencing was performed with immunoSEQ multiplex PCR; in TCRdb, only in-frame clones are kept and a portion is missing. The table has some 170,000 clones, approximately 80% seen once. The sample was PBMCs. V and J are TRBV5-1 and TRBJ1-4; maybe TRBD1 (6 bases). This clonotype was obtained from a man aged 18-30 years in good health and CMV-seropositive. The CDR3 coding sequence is TGCGCCAGCAGCCTCCAATACAGGGATGAAAAACTGTTTTTT. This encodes CASSLQYRDEKLFF.